By share of the sample, the clone carrying this T cell receptor (beta chain) is medium-sized. The antigen remains undetermined. The read ends 3 residues before the CDR3 terminus; that terminus is restored from the germline J gene. Blood came from CVID subjects not ill and not taking immunomodulatory or immunosuppressive medication. Donors gave about 5 to 8 ml heparinized peripheral whole blood. These data are taken from a study of T cell clonality in common variable immunodeficiency. Trimming removed 4 bases from V and 4 bases from J, with 11 bases in between. CDR1 and CDR2 (germline): DFQATT, SNEGSKA (reference sequence). CDR3 length: 13 residues. Study-level points and caveats: Common variable immunodeficiency TCR beta sequences reportedly had fewer deletions and N-nucleotide insertions. CVID subjects had higher TCRbeta clonality than healthy controls, most marked in about a third.

TCRdb's table, derived via immunoSEQ multiplex PCR, lists solely in-frame clones and lacks some. Altogether just over 15,000 clones were found in the sample, and no singletons occur. Sequencing input: peripheral blood mononuclear cells. The TCR comes from a human donor with common variable immunodeficiency. The chain has TRBV20-1 and TRBJ1-5; TRBD1 might be the D (6 bases). Partial CDR3 DNA: TGCAGTGCTATCCGGGACAAAAATCAGCCC. Residues: CSAIRDKNQP. The whole CDR3 reads CSAIRDKNQPQHF.